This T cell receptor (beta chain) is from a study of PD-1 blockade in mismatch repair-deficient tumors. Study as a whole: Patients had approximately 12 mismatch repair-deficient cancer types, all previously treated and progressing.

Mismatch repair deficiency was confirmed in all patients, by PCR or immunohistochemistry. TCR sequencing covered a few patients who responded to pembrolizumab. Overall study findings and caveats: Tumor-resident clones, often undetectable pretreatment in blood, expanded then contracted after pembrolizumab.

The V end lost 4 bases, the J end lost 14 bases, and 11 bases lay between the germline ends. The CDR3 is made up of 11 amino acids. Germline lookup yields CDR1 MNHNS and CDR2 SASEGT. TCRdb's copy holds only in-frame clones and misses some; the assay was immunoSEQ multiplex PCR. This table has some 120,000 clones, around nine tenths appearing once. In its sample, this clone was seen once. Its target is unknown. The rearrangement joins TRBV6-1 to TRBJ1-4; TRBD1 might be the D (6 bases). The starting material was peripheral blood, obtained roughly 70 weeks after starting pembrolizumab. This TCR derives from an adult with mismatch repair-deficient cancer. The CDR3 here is CASSVPGQLFF. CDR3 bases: TGTGCCAGCAGTGTTCCAGGACAGCTGTTTTTT.